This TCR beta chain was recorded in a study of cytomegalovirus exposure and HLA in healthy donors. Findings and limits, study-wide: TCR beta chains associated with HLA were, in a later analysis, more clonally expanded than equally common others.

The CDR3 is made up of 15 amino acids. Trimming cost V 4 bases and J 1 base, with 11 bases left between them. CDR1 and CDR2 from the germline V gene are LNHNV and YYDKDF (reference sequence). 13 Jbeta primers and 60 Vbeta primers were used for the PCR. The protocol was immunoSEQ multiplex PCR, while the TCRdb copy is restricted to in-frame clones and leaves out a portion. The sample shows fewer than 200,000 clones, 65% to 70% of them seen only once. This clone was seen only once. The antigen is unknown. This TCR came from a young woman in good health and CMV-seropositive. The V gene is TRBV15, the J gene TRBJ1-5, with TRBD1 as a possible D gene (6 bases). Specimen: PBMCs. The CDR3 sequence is CATSTGTLSNQPQHF. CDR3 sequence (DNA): TGTGCCACCAGCACCGGGACACTAAGCAATCAGCCCCAGCATTTT.